Shown below are 20 T cell receptor beta chains from a single sample sequenced in a study of T cells in Graves' hyperthyroidism and ophthalmopathy. The CDR3 regions of TCR beta were amplified from RNA transcripts. RT-PCR in the first round (using the HTBI primer set) targeted the TCR CDR3. Using its own MiXCR run on the multiplex PCR reads, TCRdb lists one record per CDR3 protein. The repertoire consists of fewer than 700,000 distinct CDR3 sequences, with around 15% occurring once and the leading ten covering approximately 3.9%. Sequenced sample: blood. These receptors were collected from a woman between 25 and 40 years old with Graves' hyperthyroidism.

This clonotype was observed many times. The chain recombines TRBV28 with TRBJ2-7; 7 bases are a match to TRBD2. From germline, CDR1 is MDHEN and CDR2 SYDVKM. The CDR3 loop spans 13 amino acids. V lost 5 bases, J lost 0 bases, and 1 base stayed unmatched. DNA for the CDR3: TGTGCCAGCAGTGAGCGGGGCTCCTACGAGCAGTACTTC. It encodes CASSERGSYEQYF.

This clonotype was picked up a small number of times. The V call is TRBV28, the J call TRBJ2-2; 7 bases are a match to TRBD2. The CDR3 spans 14 residues. The germline V gene has CDR1 MDHEN and CDR2 SYDVKM. With V trimmed by 3 bases and J by 6 bases, 4 bases remained unmatched. CDR3 bases: TGTGCCAGCAGTTTGCCCAGCGGGGCCGGGGAGCTGTTTTTT. It is translated as CASSLPSGAGELFF.

This clonotype showed up just once. A much larger clone sits a single nucleotide away, making a read error possible. The chain employs TRBV6-1 and TRBJ1-1; the match to TRBD1 covers 7 bases. CDR1 and CDR2 (germline): MNHNS, SASEGT. The CDR3 spans 14 residues. V shed 9 bases, J shed 1 base, and the junction held 8 bases outside the gene matches. The CDR3 sequence is CASLGGSRNTEAFF. CDR3 in DNA: TGTGCCAGTTTAGGGGGCAGCAGGAACACTGAAGCTTTCTTT.

This clonotype was counted only a few times. This sequence joins TRBV19 and TRBJ1-5; D gene uncertain. Germline CDR1 is LNHDA and CDR2 is SQIVND (reference sequence). The CDR3 totals 15 residues. V dropped 3 bases and J dropped 1 base, with 10 bases sitting between them. CDR3 protein: CASSIRGGSNQPQHF. CDR3 coding DNA: TGTGCCAGTAGTATTCGGGGAGGCAGCAATCAGCCCCAGCATTTT.

This clonotype was seen ten or more times. The DNA of the CDR3 is TGTGCCAGCAGTTTGAAAGAGGGTTGGCCCCAGCATTTT. Its translation is CASSLKEGWPQHF. The genes are TRBV12-3 or TRBV12-4 and TRBJ1-5; the D is unclear. V was pared by 3 bases and J by 9 bases, with 12 bases between. The CDR3 loop spans 13 amino acids.

This clonotype has ten or more counts. The rearrangement uses TRBV13 and TRBJ2-3, with TRBD1 as a possible D gene (6 bases). The V end lost 5 bases, the J end lost 8 bases, and 17 bases lay between the germline ends. This CDR3 is built from 14 residues. The germline CDR1 and CDR2 sequences are PRHDT and FYEKMQ (reference sequence). The chain's CDR3 is CASSLQGIPITQYF. Here the CDR3 DNA reads TGTGCCAGCAGCCTACAGGGTATACCCATTACGCAGTATTTT.

The chain is built from TRBV29-1 and TRBJ2-1; the match to TRBD2 covers 8 bases. Per germline, CDR1 SQVTM and CDR2 ANQGSEA. This CDR3 comprises 17 residues. V lost 0 bases, J lost 1 base, and 8 bases stayed unmatched. CDR3 amino acids: CSVEDDLAGPSYNEQFF. CDR3 DNA sequence: TGCAGCGTTGAAGACGATCTAGCGGGTCCTTCCTACAATGAGCAGTTCTTC.

The V gene is TRBV24-1, the J gene TRBJ1-2, with D hard to call. Trimming removed 4 bases from V and 5 bases from J, with 10 bases in between. The CDR3 is made up of 13 amino acids. The germline V gene encodes CDR1 KGHDR and CDR2 SFDVKD. The CDR3 nucleotides are TGTGCCACCAGTGACGGACCCCTGTATGGCTACACCTTC. It yields the protein CATSDGPLYGYTF.

This clonotype was observed a few times. The chain is built from TRBV5-1 and TRBJ2-4; D remains unclear. This CDR3 contains 16 residues. The V end was cut by 0 bases, the J end by 3 bases, with 13 bases between. CDR1 is SGHRS, CDR2 YFSETQ, per germline. CDR3 DNA sequence: TGCGCCAGCAGCTTGGAACCTGGGCTTGACAAAAACATTCAGTACTTC. Protein product: CASSLEPGLDKNIQYF.

A remark on this clonotype: The junction departs from germline at one end; a sequencing error may be responsible. The chain couples TRBV27 to TRBJ1-6, with a weak D call TRBD1 (5 bases). Germline V gene lookup returns CDR1 MNHEY and CDR2 SMNVEV (reference sequence). The CDR3 runs 14 residues. CDR3 nucleotide sequence: TGCGCCAGCAGGATGTGGGGGAGCAATTCACCCCTCCACTTT. As protein: CASRMWGSNSPLHF.

The chain uses TRBV20-1 and TRBJ2-3, with D perhaps TRBD1 (5 bases). Germline CDR1 is DFQATT and CDR2 is SNEGSKA (reference sequence). The V gene lost 5 bases and the J gene lost 2 bases, with 8 bases spanning the gap. The CDR3 is 12 amino acids. The CDR3 DNA reads as TGCAGTGCTCCCAGGGACACAGATACGCAGTATTTT. Protein product: CSAPRDTDTQYF.

On this clonotype itself: A much larger clonotype is one base distant, so this may be a read error. The chain recombines TRBV5-1 with TRBJ2-1, with a possible D match to TRBD2 (5 bases). This CDR3 comprises 16 residues. Germline V gene lookup returns CDR1 SGHRS and CDR2 YFSETQ. Deletions cut 1 base from V and 10 bases from J, with 21 bases between. The CDR3 nucleotides are TGCGCCAGCAGCTTGATTCGCGGGCTAGAATCCTACGAGCAGTTCTTC. It is translated as CASSLIRGLESYEQFF. The entire variable domain, with the rest obtained from reference TRBV5-1 and TRBJ2-1, is as follows: KAGVTQTPRYLIKTRGQQVTLSCSPISGHRSVSWYQQTPGQGLQFLFEYFSETQRNKGNFPGRFSGRQFSNSRSEMNVSTLELGDSALYLCASSLIRGLESYEQFFGPGTRLTVL.

The gene calls are TRBV27 and TRBJ2-5; D call uncertain. Germline values: CDR1 MNHEY, CDR2 SMNVEV (reference sequence). The CDR3 sequence is 12 residues long. The V and J ends lost 4 bases and 5 bases respectively, with 8 bases between them. Here the CDR3 DNA reads TGTGCCAGCAGTTGGGCCGGGGAGACCCAGTACTTC. This codes for CASSWAGETQYF.

This clonotype was recorded at least ten times. The chain couples TRBV18 to TRBJ2-5; no definite D call. Looked up from germline, CDR1 is KGHSH and CDR2 is LQKENI. V shed 3 bases and J shed 2 bases, with 10 bases lying between them. The CDR3 is 14 residues long. In DNA form, the CDR3 reads TGTGCCAGCTCACCTAGACAAGAACAAGAGACCCAGTACTTC. Translated, it gives CASSPRQEQETQYF.

There are a few counts of this clonotype. The rearrangement joins TRBV18 to TRBJ2-5; 7 bases match TRBD1. Germline lookup yields CDR1 KGHSH and CDR2 LQKENI. V shed 3 bases and J 5 bases; nucleotides not matched to a gene: 6. The CDR3 spans 14 residues. This CDR3 reads CASSPRGRAETQYF. CDR3 DNA sequence: TGTGCCAGCTCACCTAGGGGGCGGGCGGAGACCCAGTACTTC.

V gene TRBV10-1 combines with J gene TRBJ1-1; TRBD1 agrees at 9 bases. V gave up 2 bases and J gave up 1 base; unmatched junction bases: 5. The CDR3 contains 16 residues. Looked up from germline, CDR1 is WNHNN and CDR2 is SYGVQD (reference sequence). CDR3: CASSEGDRASNTEAFF. Here the CDR3 DNA reads TGCGCCAGCAGTGAGGGGGACAGGGCCTCGAACACTGAAGCTTTCTTT.

The chain is built from TRBV19 and TRBJ2-2; 7 positions agree with TRBD2. Germline assignment: CDR1 LNHDA and CDR2 SQIVND (reference sequence). This CDR3 has 15 residues. Trimming removed 10 bases from V and 4 bases from J; junction bases left unmatched: 12. Written as DNA, the CDR3 is TGTGCCATTGGGGCGGGACTACTTGTCACCGGGGAGCTGTTTTTT. Amino acids: CAIGAGLLVTGELFF.

The sample holds many counts of this clonotype. The gene calls are TRBV3-1 and TRBJ2-3; TRBD1 is a possible D gene (5 bases). CDR1 and CDR2 (germline): LGHDT, YNNKEL (reference sequence). V was pared by 0 bases and J by 6 bases, with 7 bases between. The CDR3 is 13 amino acids. The CDR3 here is CASSQDRADTQYF. The CDR3 DNA is TGTGCCAGCAGCCAAGACAGGGCGGATACGCAGTATTTT.

This clonotype was counted many times. The chain has TRBV6-5 and TRBJ1-1; a weak D match, TRBD1 (5 bases). Per germline, CDR1 MNHEY and CDR2 SVGAGI. The CDR3 length is 15 residues. Trimming removed 0 bases at V and 5 bases at J, with 13 bases between. CDR3 amino acids: CASSYSAVRGTEAFF. The CDR3 DNA reads as TGTGCCAGCAGTTACTCGGCAGTGCGGGGGACTGAAGCTTTCTTT.

This clonotype occurred a few times. V and J are TRBV5-5 and TRBJ1-2, with no clear D. Trimming stripped 2 bases from V and 4 bases from J, with 15 bases between. CDR1 SGHKS and CDR2 YYEKEE come from the germline V gene (reference sequence). The CDR3 contains 15 residues. This chain's CDR3 is CASSFIGPRRYGYTF. Written as DNA, the CDR3 is TGTGCCAGCAGCTTTATAGGGCCCCGTCGCTATGGCTACACCTTC. Filled out from reference TRBV5-5 and TRBJ1-2, the complete variable domain reads DAGVTQSPTHLIKTRGQQVTLRCSPISGHKSVSWYQQVLGQGPQFIFQYYEKEERGRGNFPDRFSARQFPNYSSELNVNALLLGDSALYLCASSFIGPRRYGYTFGSGTRLTVV.